Listed here are 27 T cell receptor beta chains from one sample, sequenced in a study of control samples from healthy donors and cancer patients. Clones were sequenced by immunoSEQ multiplex PCR, and TCRdb holds only the in-frame ones, with some missing. The data show 95,000 to 120,000 clones, roughly four fifths seen once. The specimen sequenced was blood. These receptor sequences come from a man aged 18 to 29 in good health.

The chain combines TRBV13 with TRBJ2-5; D is unresolved. In germline, CDR1 is PRHDT, CDR2 FYEKMQ (reference sequence). Trimming pared 3 bases from V and 2 bases from J, leaving 13 bases between. CDR3 length equals 15 residues. The CDR3 DNA reads as TGTGCCAGCAGCTTCGCAAGGCAAGGACAAGAGACCCAGTACTTC. Amino acids: CASSFARQGQETQYF.

This clone is termed medium-sized. This rearrangement joins TRBV6-6 to TRBJ1-6; D remains ambiguous. Trimming shortened V by 7 bases and J by 7 bases, and 8 bases separated the two germline ends. This CDR3 is 12 amino acids long. Germline V gene data show CDR1 as MNHNY and CDR2 as SVGAGI (reference sequence). The CDR3 sequence: CASTSNNSPLHF. The CDR3, as DNA: TGTGCCAGCACGAGCAACAATTCACCCCTCCACTTT.

The chain links TRBV2 to TRBJ1-1; 8 nucleotides align to TRBD1. After removal of 9 bases from V and 9 bases from J, the junction contained 18 bases not matched to a gene. Germline V gene lookup returns CDR1 SNHLY and CDR2 FYNNEI. CDR3 size: 15 residues. The CDR3 loop reads CASGALSAGGRQAFF. CDR3 in DNA: TGTGCCAGTGGCGCCCTGAGTGCAGGGGGCAGGCAAGCTTTCTTT.

This chain connects TRBV5-1 to TRBJ2-1; D uncertain. Per the germline V gene, CDR1 is SGHRS and CDR2 is YFSETQ. This CDR3 comprises 11 residues. Trimming stripped 2 bases from V and 8 bases from J, with 5 bases between. The DNA of the CDR3 is TGCGCCAGCAGCTTTTCCCATGAGCAGTTCTTC. It codes for CASSFSHEQFF.

The chain recombines TRBV7-9 with TRBJ1-2; 9 bases agree with TRBD1. This CDR3 comprises 16 residues. V was pared by 5 bases and J by 8 bases, with 15 bases of the junction left unmatched. Germline V gene lookup returns CDR1 SEHNR and CDR2 FQNEAQ (reference sequence). The CDR3 DNA sequence: TGTGCCAGCAGCCCATACGGGACAGGGACGATTGAAGGCTACACCTTC. This codes for CASSPYGTGTIEGYTF.

The chain carries TRBV29-1 and TRBJ2-6, with D unclear. The CDR3 is 12 residues long. With 4 bases removed from V and 6 bases from J, the gap between germline ends came to 7 bases. Germline V gene lookup returns CDR1 SQVTM and CDR2 ANQGSEA. The CDR3 reads CSVASSANVLTF. The CDR3 DNA sequence: TGCAGCGTTGCCTCTTCGGCCAACGTCCTGACTTTC.

This rearrangement joins TRBV10-3 to TRBJ1-3, with no clear D. The V end was cut by 10 bases, the J end by 2 bases, with 15 bases between. The germline CDR1 and CDR2 sequences are ENHRY and SYGVKD. The CDR3 extends over 14 amino acids. CDR3 sequence: CATKDTAAGNTIYF. In DNA form, the CDR3 reads TGTGCCACCAAGGATACAGCTGCTGGAAACACCATATATTTT.

This chain uses TRBV11-3 with TRBJ1-1; D gene uncertain. The CDR3 is made up of 13 amino acids. The germline V gene encodes CDR1 SGHNT and CDR2 YENEEA. Between the trimmed V and J ends, which lost 6 bases and 8 bases, there was a span of 16 bases. CDR3: CASSRFGGSEAFF. The CDR3, as DNA: TGTGCCAGCAGTCGCTTTGGAGGGTCCGAAGCTTTCTTT.

This chain links TRBV5-8 with TRBJ2-7; D perhaps matches TRBD1 (6 bases). Trimming shortened V by 3 bases and J by 1 base, and 17 bases separated the two germline ends. Germline V CDR1 and CDR2: SGHTS, YDEGEE. The CDR3 is 16 residues long. Here the CDR3 reads CASSYNHMDSSYEQYF. The CDR3 coding sequence is TGTGCCAGCAGCTATAATCACATGGACAGTTCCTACGAGCAGTACTTC.

This chain links TRBV28 with TRBJ2-7, with 7 bases identical to TRBD1. This CDR3 has 14 residues. Germline lookup yields CDR1 MDHEN and CDR2 SYDVKM. V shed 2 bases and J 2 bases; nucleotides not matched to a gene: 3. This CDR3 reads CASSLDGTAYEQYF. As DNA, the CDR3 is TGTGCCAGCAGTTTAGACGGGACAGCCTACGAGCAGTACTTC.

The chain couples TRBV7-9 to TRBJ1-6; no clear D. V lost 1 base and J lost 14, with 6 bases in between. Germline CDR1 and CDR2: SEHNR and FQNEAQ (reference sequence). CDR3 size: 11 residues. CDR3 region: CASSLGGALHF. CDR3 nucleotides: TGTGCCAGCAGCTTAGGTGGGGCCCTCCACTTT.

This clone appeared once. V usage is TRBV6-1 and J usage is TRBJ1-3, with D hard to call. The CDR3 is made up of 13 amino acids. The V end lost 1 base, the J end lost 8 bases, and 9 bases lay between the germline ends. Germline CDR1 is MNHNS and CDR2 is SASEGT. CDR3 amino acids: CASSEGEIDTIYF. DNA for the CDR3: TGTGCCAGCAGTGAAGGCGAGATAGACACCATATATTTT.

V is TRBV4-1 and J is TRBJ2-5; D tentatively reads TRBD1 or TRBD2 (5 bases each). This CDR3 region has 15 residues. The V gene's germline CDR1 is MGHRA and CDR2 YSYEKL. Trimming left V 0 bases short and J 5 bases short, with 13 bases between. The CDR3 DNA sequence: TGCGCCAGCAGCCAAGAGATGAAGGGACGGGAGACCCAGTACTTC. Translated, it gives CASSQEMKGRETQYF.

This sequence joins TRBV6-4 and TRBJ2-2, with D unresolved. V was pared by 6 bases and J by 4 bases, with 21 bases between. The CDR3 totals 17 residues. Germline-derived CDR1 and CDR2 are MRHNA and SNTAGT. CDR3 sequence reads: CASSAYRSEDSTGELFF. DNA of the CDR3: TGTGCCAGCAGCGCTTATAGGTCGGAAGATAGCACCGGGGAGCTGTTTTTT.

The V gene is TRBV6-5, the J gene TRBJ1-2, with D perhaps matching TRBD1 (6 bases). V was clipped by 7 bases and J by 4 bases, with 16 bases between them. This CDR3 contains 14 residues. CDR1 and CDR2 from the germline V gene are MNHEY and SVGAGI. Here the CDR3 DNA reads TGTGCCAGCAAAGTTACGAGGGGGACCTATGGCTACACCTTC. Translating gives CASKVTRGTYGYTF.

The rearrangement joins TRBV6-5 to TRBJ1-1, with 10 bases matching TRBD1. Trimming removed 5 bases from V and 0 bases from J; junction bases left unmatched: 3. In germline, CDR1 is MNHEY, CDR2 SVGAGI. The CDR3 consists of 15 residues. The CDR3 DNA follows: TGTGCCAGCAGTCCGGACAGGGGGATGAACACTGAAGCTTTCTTT. Its translation: CASSPDRGMNTEAFF.

The chain carries TRBV20-1 and TRBJ2-7; D perhaps matches TRBD2 (5 bases). The V end was cut by 6 bases, the J end by 12 bases, with 18 bases between. Germline loops: CDR1 DFQATT, CDR2 SNEGSKA (reference sequence). The CDR3 spans 11 residues. The CDR3 region has the DNA TGCAGTGCCCCGACCTACGGACTGCCGTACTTC. This sequence encodes CSAPTYGLPYF.

CDR3 amino acids: CASRKGGDYEQYF. The CDR3 DNA is TGTGCCAGCAGAAAGGGAGGGGACTACGAGCAGTACTTC. The genes are TRBV6-5 and TRBJ2-7, with 7 positions matching TRBD2. CDR1 and CDR2 (germline): MNHEY, SVGAGI. The CDR3 length is 13 residues. Trimming took 6 bases from V and 3 from J; bases not matched to a gene: 5.

The V and J genes are TRBV28 and TRBJ1-5, with 8 bases matching TRBD1. The CDR3 loop spans 16 amino acids. Germline V gives CDR1 MDHEN, CDR2 SYDVKM. Trimming took 4 bases from V and 9 from J; bases not matched to a gene: 14. CDR3 protein: CASSSWGTGPIRPQHF. CDR3 in DNA: TGTGCCAGCAGTTCGTGGGGGACAGGACCCATCCGGCCCCAGCATTTT.

This chain connects TRBV5-1 to TRBJ1-3, with 8 nucleotides matching TRBD1. After removal of 5 bases from V and 3 bases from J, the junction contained 13 bases not matched to a gene. There are 17 residues in the CDR3. Germline V CDR1 and CDR2: SGHRS, YFSETQ. CDR3 nucleotide sequence: TGCGCCAGCAGGACAGGGGTTGAAGCGGGCAATGGAAACACCATATATTTT. Translating gives CASRTGVEAGNGNTIYF.

CDR3 sequence reads: CASSLKKGQYSNQPQHF. CDR3 nucleotides: TGTGCCAGCAGTCTTAAGAAGGGACAATATAGCAATCAGCCCCAGCATTTT. V usage is TRBV2 and J usage is TRBJ1-5; D might be TRBD1 (6 bases). Trimming took 5 bases from V and 0 from J, leaving 17 bases between them. The CDR3 runs 17 residues. CDR1 is SNHLY and CDR2 is FYNNEI in the germline V gene.

The chain has TRBV7-2 and TRBJ1-3; D unresolved. Trimming removed 2 bases from V and 1 base from J, with 9 bases in between. The CDR3 is 15 amino acids. CDR1 and CDR2 from the germline V gene are SGHTA and FQGNSA. CDR3 residues: CASSLLGASGNTIYF. The CDR3 DNA reads TGTGCCAGCAGCTTATTAGGAGCGTCTGGAAACACCATATATTTT.

This chain connects TRBV29-1 to TRBJ2-3; 7 bases match TRBD1. Germline values: CDR1 SQVTM, CDR2 ANQGSEA. The CDR3 covers 15 residues. The V gene end was trimmed by 7 bases and the J gene end by 4 bases; junction bases not matched to a gene: 14. Written as DNA, the CDR3 is TGCAGCGCCGCCCTGACAGGGACCAGTGCAGATACGCAGTATTTT. Amino acids: CSAALTGTSADTQYF.

V is TRBV12-3 or TRBV12-4 and J is TRBJ1-1, with a possible D match to TRBD1 (5 bases). V gave up 6 bases and J gave up 3 bases, with 11 bases separating them. The CDR3 has 13 amino acids. The CDR3 loop is CASRMRTYTEAFF. Written as DNA, the CDR3 is TGTGCCAGCAGAATGAGGACATACACTGAAGCTTTCTTT.

The rearrangement links TRBV2 to TRBJ1-2; TRBD1 matches 9 bases. CDR1 SNHLY and CDR2 FYNNEI come from the germline V gene. V dropped 5 bases and J dropped 4; count of bases not matched to a gene: 2. The CDR3 length is 13 residues. The chain's CDR3 is CASSRQGGYGYTF. The CDR3 DNA is TGTGCCAGCAGTCGACAGGGGGGCTATGGCTACACCTTC.

The rearrangement links TRBV11-2 to TRBJ2-1; 15 bases map to TRBD2. Germline CDR1 SGHAT, CDR2 FQNNGV. V lost 5 bases and J lost 8; bases outside the gene matches: 4. The CDR3 loop spans 15 amino acids. CDR3 residues: CASSPGLAGGDEQFF. The CDR3 nucleotides read TGTGCCAGCAGCCCGGGACTAGCGGGGGGCGATGAGCAGTTCTTC.

The chain recombines TRBV6-5 with TRBJ1-2; no definite D call. Germline CDR1 is MNHEY and CDR2 is SVGAGI. V gave up 5 bases and J gave up 4 bases, with 14 bases separating them. This CDR3 is built from 14 residues. In DNA, the CDR3 is TGTGCCAGCAGTAAAACAGCGAGGAGCTATGGCTACACCTTC. Translating gives CASSKTARSYGYTF.